The 19 T cell receptor beta chains listed next were all sequenced from one sample in a study of blood T cell repertoires in COVID-19. Repertoires were generated with immunoSEQ multiplex PCR, while TCRdb's copy carries only in-frame clones and drops some. The sample records approximately 150,000 clones, roughly 89% being singletons. Material for sequencing was peripheral blood. The receptors were gathered from a human donor in a cohort sampled during active COVID-19.

The V gene is TRBV4-3, the J gene TRBJ1-1; D gene uncertain. This CDR3 contains 15 residues. From germline, CDR1 is LGHNA and CDR2 YSLEER. Trimming left V 0 bases short and J 0 bases short, with 8 bases between. The CDR3 is CASSQDSQMNTEAFF. The CDR3 nucleotides read TGCGCCAGCAGCCAAGATTCCCAGATGAACACTGAAGCTTTCTTT.

The CDR3 nucleotides read TGTGCCAGCAGCCGTAGACTAGCGGAAAAATACGAGCAGTACTTC. It codes for CASSRRLAEKYEQYF. This chain uses TRBV3-1 (or the pseudogene TRBV3-2) with TRBJ2-7; 9 bases map to TRBD2. V shed 4 bases and J 4 bases; nucleotides not matched to a gene: 8. The CDR3 contains 15 residues. Looked up from germline, CDR1 is LGHDT and CDR2 is YNNKEL (reference sequence).

This rearrangement joins TRBV6-6 to TRBJ2-7; 10 bases align to TRBD2. The CDR3 consists of 15 residues. Germline lookup yields CDR1 MNHNY and CDR2 SVGAGI (reference sequence). V was pared by 6 bases and J by 1 base, with 6 bases of the junction left unmatched. The CDR3 region is CASRRLAGESYEQYF. CDR3 nucleotide sequence: TGTGCCAGCAGGCGGCTAGCGGGAGAGTCCTACGAGCAGTACTTC.

The rearrangement links TRBV9 to TRBJ2-2, with 8 bases aligning to TRBD2. Germline V gene sequence: CDR1 SGDLS, CDR2 YYNGEE. J was trimmed by 3 bases and V by 5 bases; bases with no gene match: 9. The CDR3 is 16 residues long. CDR3 coding DNA: TGTGCCAGCAGTCCCGGGGGGGGACTCTACACCGGGGAGCTGTTTTTT. Translating gives CASSPGGGLYTGELFF.

The V and J genes are TRBV11-3 and TRBJ2-7; 12 nucleotides align to TRBD2. This CDR3 spans 15 amino acids. Trimming cost V 2 bases and J 7 bases; bases outside gene matches: 6. The germline V gene has CDR1 SGHNT and CDR2 YENEEA. The CDR3 region is CASSLLAGGPQEQYF. CDR3 DNA sequence: TGTGCCAGCAGCTTACTAGCGGGAGGGCCTCAAGAGCAGTACTTC.

The chain recombines TRBV9 with TRBJ2-6; D is possibly TRBD1 (6 bases). Germline loops: CDR1 SGDLS, CDR2 YYNGEE. V gave up 3 bases and J gave up 6 bases, with 19 bases separating them. The length of the CDR3 is 17 residues. CDR3 sequence (DNA): TGTGCCAGCAGCGCATCAGATACAGGGATAACGGCCAACGTCCTGACTTTC. Its protein is CASSASDTGITANVLTF.

The chain couples TRBV7-9 to TRBJ2-5, with TRBD2 matching 9 bases. This CDR3 region has 14 residues. Germline V gene data show CDR1 as SEHNR and CDR2 as FQNEAQ (reference sequence). The trim removed 5 bases at V and 5 bases at J, leaving 6 bases unmatched. As DNA, the CDR3 is TGTGCCAGCAGCGGCGGGGGGGCCTGGGAGACCCAGTACTTC. Protein sequence: CASSGGGAWETQYF.

This clone occurred a few times. This chain uses TRBV4-1 with TRBJ2-7; no clear D. Germline V gene sequence: CDR1 MGHRA, CDR2 YSYEKL. The CDR3 extends over 14 amino acids. The V and J ends lost 5 bases and 2 bases respectively, with 13 bases between them. CDR3 amino acids: CASSDSLGPYEQYF. The DNA for the CDR3 is TGCGCCAGCAGCGACTCATTAGGCCCCTACGAGCAGTACTTC.

The table lists this clone with a count of one. This chain connects TRBV27 to TRBJ2-1, with 8 bases aligning to TRBD2. The germline V gene encodes CDR1 MNHEY and CDR2 SMNVEV (reference sequence). V dropped 5 bases and J dropped 7; count of bases not matched to a gene: 7. The CDR3 contains 14 residues. CDR3 residues: CASSRSGAWNEQFF. CDR3 in DNA: TGTGCCAGCAGTCGTAGCGGGGCGTGGAATGAGCAGTTCTTC.

This clone has more than one count but fewer than ten. This chain joins TRBV23-1 and TRBJ2-7; tentative D call: TRBD2 (5 bases). TRBV23-1 counts as an open reading frame of uncertain function. The germline V and J ends were trimmed by 8 bases and 4 bases, with 21 bases remaining between them. The CDR3 runs 15 residues. The CDR3 reads CASPVEERALYEQYF. CDR3 nucleotides: TGCGCCAGCCCGGTAGAAGAGAGGGCGCTTTACGAGCAGTACTTC.

This clone was found a few times. The rearrangement uses TRBV6-5 and TRBJ1-2; 7 bases line up with TRBD1. Germline-derived CDR1 and CDR2 are MNHEY and SVGAGI. The CDR3 has 13 residues. The V segment lost 7 bases and the J segment 4 bases; nucleotides outside the gene matches: 6. CDR3 amino acids: CASTDRESYGYTF. The CDR3, as DNA: TGTGCCAGCACCGACAGGGAGAGCTATGGCTACACCTTC.

The table lists this clone with a count of one. This chain uses TRBV18 with TRBJ2-2; maybe TRBD2 (6 bases). From germline, CDR1 is KGHSH and CDR2 LQKENI. The ends were cut back, 4 bases at V and 6 bases at J, with 18 bases in the middle. This CDR3 contains 16 residues. CDR3 region: CASSLRPGGAAGELFF. The CDR3 bases are TGTGCCAGCTCACTCCGACCCGGAGGGGCCGCCGGGGAGCTGTTTTTT.

The chain joins TRBV29-1 to TRBJ2-5; TRBD1 agrees at 10 bases. The V and J ends lost 7 bases and 5 bases, in that order; junction bases with no gene match: 10. Germline loops: CDR1 SQVTM, CDR2 ANQGSEA. The CDR3 runs to 14 residues. CDR3 sequence: CSAMGQGIEETQYF. The CDR3 DNA follows: TGCAGCGCTATGGGACAGGGGATCGAGGAGACCCAGTACTTC.

V is TRBV7-2 and J is TRBJ1-5; 8 nucleotides line up with TRBD1. Germline lookup yields CDR1 SGHTA and CDR2 FQGNSA. This CDR3 comprises 15 residues. The J segment lost 1 base and the V segment lost 4 bases, leaving 3 bases of the junction unmatched. The CDR3 DNA is TGTGCCAGCAGCTCGGACAGGGCGAGCAATCAGCCCCAGCATTTT. It is translated as CASSSDRASNQPQHF.

This chain connects TRBV28 to TRBJ2-7; 12 bases align to TRBD2. The junction had 4 bases not matched to a gene; V was cut back by 5 bases and J by 5 bases. CDR1 is MDHEN, CDR2 SYDVKM, per germline. This CDR3 has 14 amino acids. The CDR3 sequence is CASSRTSGTNEQYF. The DNA for the CDR3 is TGTGCCAGCAGTCGGACTAGCGGGACAAACGAGCAGTACTTC.

This clone was found a few times. V usage is TRBV30 and J usage is TRBJ1-1, with no clear D. V was trimmed by 2 bases and J by 3 bases, leaving 10 bases between them. This CDR3 is built from 13 residues. Germline V gene lookup returns CDR1 GTSNPN and CDR2 SVGIG (reference sequence). CDR3 sequence: CAWSQTRYTEAFF. The DNA of the CDR3 is TGTGCCTGGAGTCAAACACGATACACTGAAGCTTTCTTT.

The genes are TRBV6-5 and TRBJ1-1; the match to TRBD1 covers 9 bases. The CDR3 is 13 amino acids. Trimming cost V 11 bases and J 1 base; bases outside gene matches: 5. Per germline, CDR1 MNHEY and CDR2 SVGAGI. CDR3 DNA: TGTGCCGGGGGACAGGGATGGAACACTGAAGCTTTCTTT. As protein: CAGGQGWNTEAFF.

This clone is a singleton in its sample. The rearrangement uses TRBV7-9 and TRBJ1-2; D is unclear. The germline V and J ends were trimmed by 1 base and 5 bases, with 11 bases remaining between them. Germline-derived CDR1 and CDR2 are SEHNR and FQNEAQ (reference sequence). This CDR3 is built from 14 residues. In DNA form, the CDR3 reads TGTGCCAGCAGCTTAGGTTATCCTTTTTATGGCTACACCTTC. Encoded protein: CASSLGYPFYGYTF.

This chain links TRBV7-5 with TRBJ1-1; the DNA was not used to check the table's D call, TRBD1. TRBV7-5 is a pseudogene segment. There are 14 residues in the CDR3. The CDR3 spells CVRHGGTENTEAFF. In nucleotides, the CDR3 is TGTGTCAGACATGGTGGGACAGAAAACACTGAAGCTTTCTTT.